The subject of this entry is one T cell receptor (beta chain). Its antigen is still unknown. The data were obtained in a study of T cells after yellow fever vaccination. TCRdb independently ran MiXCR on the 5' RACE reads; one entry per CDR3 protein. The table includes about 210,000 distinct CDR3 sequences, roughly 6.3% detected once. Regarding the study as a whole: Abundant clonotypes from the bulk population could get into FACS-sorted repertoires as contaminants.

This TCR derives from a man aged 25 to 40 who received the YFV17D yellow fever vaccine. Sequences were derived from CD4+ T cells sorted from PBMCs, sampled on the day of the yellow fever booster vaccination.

The CDR3 reads CASSPPLGEGYEQYF. The CDR3 nucleotides are TGTGCCAGCAGCCCCCCCTTAGGGGAGGGATACGAGCAGTACTTC. The chain carries TRBV9 and TRBJ2-7; 7 bases are shared with TRBD2. Trimming at V came to 4 bases and at J to 4 bases, leaving 11 bases not matched to a gene. This CDR3 region has 15 residues. CDR1 is SGDLS, CDR2 YYNGEE, per germline.